The next 2 T cell receptor beta chains were all read from a single sample in a study of CXCR3-negative and CXCR3-positive naive CD8 T cells. Whole-study results and caveats: For CXCR3-positive naive cells, TRB CDR3s were more hydrophobic than those of CXCR3-negative naive cells.

UMI-tagged TRB cDNA libraries were built via 5' RACE. TCRdb reprocessed the 5' RACE reads, keeping one entry per CDR3 protein, no DNA. This sample's table has about 89,000 distinct CDR3 sequences. Their specific antigens are unknown. Sequenced material: naive CXCR3+ CD8+ T cells from blood. Subset here: CD45RO-CCR7+CD27+CD95- naive CD8+ T cells expressing CXCR3 (TNR3+). These receptor sequences come from a human donor in good health. Some clones in this sample may be carry-over from other donors' samples.

V gene TRBV25-1 combines with J gene TRBJ1-1; TCRdb returns TRBD1, unconfirmable since there is no DNA. The CDR3 is 14 amino acids. CDR1 MGHDK and CDR2 SYGVNS come from the germline V gene. The CDR3 protein is CASSDLGAGTEAFF.

The rearrangement links TRBV29-1 to TRBJ2-5; checking the TCRdb D call of TRBD1 is not possible without DNA. CDR1 SQVTM and CDR2 ANQGSEA come from the germline V gene. This CDR3 spans 16 amino acids. This CDR3 is CIVEFPSEMFQETQYF.